This T cell receptor (beta chain) was sequenced in a study of T cells in localized non-small cell lung cancer. TCRdb's table, derived via immunoSEQ multiplex PCR, lists solely in-frame clones and lacks some. The data show 20,000 to 25,000 clones, approximately 91% seen once. As for this clone: Its antigen is still unknown.

Trimming took off 6 bases at V and 7 bases at J, with 6 bases between the two ends. Germline V gives CDR1 LGHNA, CDR2 YNFKEQ. CDR3 length: 11 amino acids. Findings of the study overall: Sequencing was limited to one tumor region, leaving the possibility of heterogeneity open.

The sequencing here drew on peripheral blood, taken before any cancer treatment. The TCR sequence derives from a man aged 35 to 69 with stage I squamous cell lung carcinoma. The chain couples TRBV4-2 to TRBJ2-2; no clear D gene. This chain's CDR3 is CASSRYGELFF. The DNA for the CDR3 is TGTGCCAGCAGTCGTTACGGGGAGCTGTTTTTT.